One and the same sample provided the 14 T cell receptor beta chains below, sequenced in a study of cytomegalovirus exposure and HLA in healthy donors. The table came from immunoSEQ multiplex PCR; TCRdb's copy has only in-frame clones and leaves some out. The sample comprises 65,000 to 75,000 clones, around 93% of which are singletons, and 5.3% rests with the top ten. Input material: PBMCs. These receptors came from a man aged 18 to 29 in good health and CMV-seropositive.

The J gene is TRBJ2-6, the V gene TRBV10-3; 9 bases match TRBD2. Trimming cost V 10 bases and J 0 bases; bases outside gene matches: 13. Per germline, CDR1 ENHRY and CDR2 SYGVKD. The CDR3 has 18 amino acids. This CDR3 is CATQTILAGDSGANVLTF. The CDR3 DNA reads as TGTGCCACCCAAACTATTTTAGCGGGAGACTCTGGGGCCAACGTCCTGACTTTC.

This chain uses TRBV7-2 with TRBJ2-3; 11 bases are shared with TRBD2. Germline lookup yields CDR1 SGHTA and CDR2 FQGNSA. Losses at the gene ends were 2 bases for V and 6 bases for J; bases not matched to a gene: 7. The CDR3 runs to 16 residues. CDR3 coding DNA: TGTGCCAGCAGCTTATTTCTAGCGGGAGGTCTGGATACGCAGTATTTT. This encodes CASSLFLAGGLDTQYF.

The chain couples TRBV5-8 to TRBJ2-5; TRBD2 is a possible D gene (6 bases). Looked up from germline, CDR1 is SGHTS and CDR2 is YDEGEE. The V and J ends lost 4 bases and 2 bases respectively, with 12 bases between them. This CDR3 has 14 amino acids. This CDR3 reads CASSAGTLQETQYF. CDR3 bases: TGTGCCAGCAGCGCGGGGACTTTACAAGAGACCCAGTACTTC.

The chain joins TRBV5-1 to TRBJ2-5; weak D call: TRBD2 (5 bases). This CDR3 is built from 13 residues. V lost 4 bases and J lost 0, with 7 bases in between. From germline, CDR1 is SGHRS and CDR2 YFSETQ. The CDR3 spells CASSAGNQETQYF. The CDR3 DNA reads TGCGCCAGCAGCGCGGGCAACCAAGAGACCCAGTACTTC.

This chain links TRBV14 with TRBJ1-2; D is unresolved. The CDR3 extends over 16 amino acids. Germline CDR1 and CDR2: SGHDN and FVKESK. The V end lost 3 bases, the J end lost 4 bases, and 18 bases lay between the germline ends. CDR3 DNA sequence: TGTGCCAGCAGCCACCGCGGAGCGACGGCTGGCTATGGCTACACCTTC. Translating it yields CASSHRGATAGYGYTF.

This clone is a singleton in its sample. This chain uses TRBV7-2 with TRBJ2-7; no clear D. The V gene's germline CDR1 is SGHTA and CDR2 FQGNSA. Trimming left V 5 bases short and J 4 bases short, with 9 bases between. This CDR3 comprises 12 residues. CDR3: CASSLDTYEQYF. The CDR3 DNA is TGTGCCAGCAGCCTTGACACATACGAGCAGTACTTC.

CDR3 region: CASHSLAAQETQYF. CDR3 in DNA: TGTGCCAGTCACTCCCTAGCGGCTCAAGAGACCCAGTACTTC. The genes are TRBV27 and TRBJ2-5; 7 nucleotides align to TRBD2. The CDR3 consists of 14 residues. V shed 9 bases, J shed 2 bases, and the junction held 9 bases outside the gene matches. CDR1 MNHEY and CDR2 SMNVEV come from the germline V gene (reference sequence).

This clone was detected only once. Here the CDR3 reads CASSRGGNTEAFF. CDR3 nucleotides: TGTGCCAGCAGCAGGGGTGGAAACACTGAAGCTTTCTTT. The chain carries TRBV7-3 and TRBJ1-1; tentatively, D is TRBD1 (5 bases). Trimming removed 5 bases at V and 2 bases at J, with 9 bases between. CDR3 length: 13 residues. Germline CDR1 is SGHTA and CDR2 is FQGTGA. Variable domain in full (rest from reference TRBV7-3 and TRBJ1-1): GAGVSQTPSNKVTEKGKYVELRCDPISGHTALYWYRQSLGQGPEFLIYFQGTGAADDSGLPNDRFFAVRPEGSVSTLKIQRTERGDSAVYLCASSRGGNTEAFFGQGTRLTVV.

The V and J genes are TRBV6-5 and TRBJ1-2, with 7 bases fitting TRBD1. Germline CDR1 is MNHEY and CDR2 is SVGAGI. The junction had 4 bases not matched to a gene; V was cut back by 0 bases and J by 6 bases. The CDR3 covers 14 residues. The CDR3 DNA is TGTGCCAGCAGTTACTCCGGGACAGCCCATGGCTACACCTTC. Protein sequence: CASSYSGTAHGYTF.

V usage is TRBV2 and J usage is TRBJ2-3; D is uncertain. The CDR3 loop spans 13 amino acids. The V end was cut by 7 bases, the J end by 2 bases, with 10 bases between. Per the germline V gene, CDR1 is SNHLY and CDR2 is FYNNEI. The CDR3 loop reads CASIGQPTDTQYF. For the CDR3, the DNA is TGTGCCAGCATTGGGCAGCCCACAGATACGCAGTATTTT. Combining the CDR3 with reference TRBV2 and TRBJ2-3 gives the whole variable domain EPEVTQTPSHQVTQMGQEVILRCVPISNHLYFYWYRQILGQKVEFLVSFYNNEISEKSEIFDDQFSVERPDGSNFTLKIRSTKLEDSAMYFCASIGQPTDTQYFGPGTRLTVL.

This chain links TRBV6-6 with TRBJ1-1; 7 bases are shared with TRBD1. CDR1 MNHNY and CDR2 SVGAGI come from the germline V gene (reference sequence). Trimming cost V 7 bases and J 7 bases; bases outside gene matches: 3. The CDR3 covers 11 residues. In nucleotides, the CDR3 is TGTGCCAGCACGGGACAGAGTGAAGCTTTCTTT. It encodes CASTGQSEAFF.

V usage is TRBV19 and J usage is TRBJ2-7; D is ambiguous. The CDR3 is made up of 13 amino acids. V was clipped by 3 bases and J by 2 bases, with 8 bases between them. Germline-derived CDR1 and CDR2 are LNHDA and SQIVND (reference sequence). The CDR3 nucleotides are TGTGCCAGTAGTATGGGCAGAACCTACGAGCAGTACTTC. This codes for CASSMGRTYEQYF.

The chain joins TRBV25-1 to TRBJ2-5, with D tentatively TRBD2 (6 bases). The germline CDR1 and CDR2 sequences are MGHDK and SYGVNS. Trimming took off 8 bases at V and 5 bases at J, with 18 bases between the two ends. The CDR3 runs 14 residues. The CDR3 sequence: CASGMGGRLETQYF. DNA for the CDR3: TGTGCCAGCGGGATGGGAGGTCGTCTGGAGACCCAGTACTTC.

The J gene is TRBJ2-7, the V gene TRBV7-9, with D perhaps matching TRBD1 (6 bases). CDR3 length equals 16 residues. CDR1 is SEHNR, CDR2 FQNEAQ, per germline (reference sequence). V was clipped by 5 bases and J by 2 bases, with 19 bases between them. CDR3 nucleotide sequence: TGTGCCAGCAGCCTCAGGGGTTCCCCTGAGACCTACGAGCAGTACTTC. Translated, it gives CASSLRGSPETYEQYF.